The text below deals with one T cell receptor beta chain. The data belong to a study of cytomegalovirus exposure and HLA in healthy donors. V shed 3 bases and J 3 bases; nucleotides not matched to a gene: 6. The CDR3 loop spans 16 amino acids. From germline, CDR1 is SGHRS and CDR2 YFSETQ. Both 60 Vbeta primers and 13 Jbeta primers went into the PCR. Assay used: immunoSEQ multiplex PCR; TCRdb lists only in-frame clones, some missing. This table holds some 67,000 clones, about 80% found once. This receptor was taken from a man aged 55-75 years in good health and CMV-seropositive. The sample comprised PBMCs. The chain couples TRBV5-1 to TRBJ2-2, with 9 bases lining up with TRBD1. CDR3 sequence (DNA): TGCGCCAGCAGCTGGACGGACAGGGGCGACACCGGGGAGCTGTTTTTT. Translating gives CASSWTDRGDTGELFF.